The source of this T cell receptor beta chain is a study of blood T cell repertoires in COVID-19. Trimming left V 7 bases short and J 3 bases short, with 13 bases between. The CDR3 is 13 residues long. CDR1 LGHDT and CDR2 YNNKEL come from the germline V gene (reference sequence). Sequencing was performed with immunoSEQ multiplex PCR; in TCRdb, only in-frame clones are kept and a portion is missing. The sample contains fewer than 110,000 clones, 75% to 90% of which appear only once. The sequenced sample was peripheral blood. The sequence was obtained from a human donor in a cohort sampled during active COVID-19. The chain links TRBV3-1 (or the pseudogene TRBV3-2) to TRBJ2-7; D might be TRBD2 (5 bases). The CDR3 loop is CASTSKGVYEQYF. The CDR3 DNA reads as TGTGCCAGCACCTCAAAGGGAGTCTACGAGCAGTACTTC.